This T cell receptor beta chain was sequenced during a study of cytomegalovirus exposure and HLA in healthy donors. Study-wide results and limits: It was only CMV serostatus that was available as immune exposure information. Confirmation in vitro established that three CMV-associated chains were specific for CMV antigens.

The sample holds a few counts of this clone. The antigen is unknown. Trimming removed 1 base at V and 6 bases at J, with 14 bases between. The CDR3 length is 16 residues. Germline assignment: CDR1 SGHKS and CDR2 YYEKEE (reference sequence). In the PCR, 60 Vbeta and 13 Jbeta primers were used. This table comes from immunoSEQ multiplex PCR, and its TCRdb copy is limited to in-frame clones, with some not included. The sample yields about 140,000 clones, 76% seen once. Sequencing was done on a sample of PBMCs. The chain recombines TRBV5-5 with TRBJ1-6; maybe TRBD1 (6 bases). The origin of this receptor is a man aged 35-49 years in good health and CMV-seronegative. The CDR3 is CASSLIGTLLNSPLHF. The CDR3 region has the DNA TGTGCCAGCAGCTTGATTGGGACACTTCTTAATTCACCCCTCCACTTT.